The 23 T cell receptor beta chains in this list originate from one sample, sequenced in a study of cytomegalovirus exposure and HLA in healthy donors. Primers: 60 Vbeta forward and 13 Jbeta reverse. The data were produced by immunoSEQ multiplex PCR, yet TCRdb's version contains in-frame clones alone and is incomplete. The sample includes some 120,000 clones, 72% of them seen just once. The sample taken for sequencing was PBMCs. The receptor source for this set is a man aged 25-40 years in good health and CMV-seronegative.

The J gene is TRBJ2-7, the V gene TRBV9, with TRBD2 matching over 8 bases. The CDR3 contains 15 residues. The V gene's germline CDR1 is SGDLS and CDR2 YYNGEE. Trimming took 0 bases from V and 6 from J; bases not matched to a gene: 8. CDR3 sequence: CASSVDPAGVAEQYF. Written as DNA, the CDR3 is TGTGCCAGCAGCGTAGACCCAGCGGGGGTCGCCGAGCAGTACTTC.

The table lists this clone with a count of one. The chain joins TRBV19 to TRBJ2-6; 7 bases agree with TRBD1. The CDR3 is made up of 18 amino acids. The junction had 10 bases not matched to a gene; V was cut back by 5 bases and J by 0 bases. The germline V gene encodes CDR1 LNHDA and CDR2 SQIVND (reference sequence). CDR3 region: CASSLSRDRPSGANVLTF. DNA of the CDR3: TGTGCCAGTAGTCTTTCCCGGGACAGACCCTCTGGGGCCAACGTCCTGACTTTC.

This clone was picked up a small number of times. An end of the junction differs from the germline gene, which may be a read error. The genes are TRBV7-9 and TRBJ1-1, with a tentative D call TRBD1 (6 bases). CDR1 SEHNR and CDR2 FQNEAQ come from the germline V gene (reference sequence). The CDR3 is 15 residues long. DNA for the CDR3: TGTTCCAGCAGCTTAGTAGTGGCAGGGGTAACTGAAGCTTTCTTT. Its protein product is CSSSLVVAGVTEAFF. The variable domain in full, completed from reference TRBV7-9 and TRBJ1-1, reads DTGVSQNPRHKITKRGQNVTFRCDPISEHNRLYWYRQTLGQGPEFLTYFQNEAQLEKSRLLSDRFSAERPKGSFSTLEIQRTEQGDSAMYLCSSSLVVAGVTEAFFGQGTRLTVV.

This chain connects TRBV6-5 to TRBJ1-6, with TRBD1 matching over 7 bases. Germline V gene sequence: CDR1 MNHEY, CDR2 SVGAGI. V shed 4 bases and J 7 bases; nucleotides not matched to a gene: 7. The CDR3 runs 15 residues. CDR3 DNA: TGTGCCAGCAGTTCAAGGACAGGATCGAATTCACCCCTCCACTTT. Its translation is CASSSRTGSNSPLHF.

J is TRBJ1-1 and V is TRBV9, with no clear D. The CDR3 spans 15 residues. Germline CDR1 and CDR2: SGDLS and YYNGEE. The V end was cut by 0 bases, the J end by 6 bases, with 15 bases between. CDR3 loop: CASSVVGGWAAEAFF. The CDR3 DNA reads as TGTGCCAGCAGCGTAGTCGGAGGGTGGGCGGCTGAAGCTTTCTTT.

The chain employs TRBV9 and TRBJ1-2, with D uncertain. Between the trimmed V and J ends, which lost 0 bases and 8 bases, there was a span of 17 bases. Per the germline V gene, CDR1 is SGDLS and CDR2 is YYNGEE. CDR3 length: 15 residues. CDR3: CASSVDGGGLGGYTF. In DNA form, the CDR3 reads TGTGCCAGCAGCGTAGATGGTGGCGGTCTAGGCGGCTACACCTTC.

In its sample, this clone was seen a few times. The V call is TRBV27, the J call TRBJ2-7; possibly TRBD1 for D (5 bases). Per the germline V gene, CDR1 is MNHEY and CDR2 is SMNVEV (reference sequence). V shed 6 bases and J shed 2 bases, with 14 bases lying between them. This CDR3 comprises 14 residues. CDR3 loop: CASRDFDSAYEQYF. CDR3 sequence (DNA): TGTGCCAGCAGAGATTTTGACAGTGCCTACGAGCAGTACTTC.

DNA of the CDR3: TGTGCCAGCAGCTCGGCCGGACAGGGATTTAGGTTCCAGTACTTC. Amino acids: CASSSAGQGFRFQYF. This rearrangement joins TRBV7-9 to TRBJ2-7; 8 positions match TRBD1. The CDR3 covers 15 residues. V was pared by 4 bases and J by 10 bases, with 15 bases of the junction left unmatched. Germline V lookup: CDR1 SEHNR, CDR2 FQNEAQ (reference sequence).

The V call is TRBV11-2, the J call TRBJ2-2; 9 nucleotides match TRBD2. The trim removed 6 bases at V and 4 bases at J, leaving 9 bases unmatched. Looked up from germline, CDR1 is SGHAT and CDR2 is FQNNGV. The CDR3 has 16 residues. The CDR3, as DNA: TGTGCCAGCAGACCAGCGGGGGGCCACGTCACCGGGGAGCTGTTTTTT. Encoded protein: CASRPAGGHVTGELFF.

Turning to this clone: An end of the junction differs from the germline gene, which may be a read error. The rearrangement links TRBV7-9 to TRBJ2-7; D might be TRBD2 (6 bases). The CDR3 spans 17 residues. The germline gives CDR1 SEHNR, CDR2 FQNEAQ (reference sequence). DNA for the CDR3: TGTTCCAGCAGCTTGGAGGGACTTCACCTTTTATCCTACGAGCAGTACTTC. This sequence encodes CSSSLEGLHLLSYEQYF. The full variable domain, its missing parts supplied by reference TRBV7-9 and TRBJ2-7, is DTGVSQNPRHKITKRGQNVTFRCDPISEHNRLYWYRQTLGQGPEFLTYFQNEAQLEKSRLLSDRFSAERPKGSFSTLEIQRTEQGDSAMYLCSSSLEGLHLLSYEQYFGPGTRLTVT.

The rearrangement joins TRBV7-3 to TRBJ2-5; D is uncertain. Germline V gene data show CDR1 as SGHTA and CDR2 as FQGTGA. The CDR3 is 12 amino acids. V was clipped by 1 base and J by 4 bases, with 4 bases between them. Here the CDR3 DNA reads TGTGCCAGCAGCTTAAACGGAGAGACCCAGTACTTC. It is translated as CASSLNGETQYF. Filled out from reference TRBV7-3 and TRBJ2-5, the complete variable domain reads GAGVSQTPSNKVTEKGKYVELRCDPISGHTALYWYRQSLGQGPEFLIYFQGTGAADDSGLPNDRFFAVRPEGSVSTLKIQRTERGDSAVYLCASSLNGETQYFGPGTRLLVL.

This chain joins TRBV29-1 and TRBJ2-3, with D possibly being TRBD2 (6 bases). The CDR3 has 13 residues. The germline V and J ends were trimmed by 7 bases and 4 bases, with 15 bases remaining between them. Per germline, CDR1 SQVTM and CDR2 ANQGSEA. CDR3 nucleotides: TGCAGCGCCCGGCGGTCGGGGGCAGATACGCAGTATTTT. This sequence encodes CSARRSGADTQYF.

This rearrangement joins TRBV7-9 to TRBJ1-2; the D gene is possibly TRBD1 (5 bases). The CDR3 extends over 13 amino acids. The V gene's germline CDR1 is SEHNR and CDR2 FQNEAQ (reference sequence). V gave up 0 bases and J gave up 6 bases, with 8 bases separating them. CDR3 sequence: CASSLAGADGYTF. The CDR3 DNA reads as TGTGCCAGCAGCTTAGCTGGGGCGGATGGCTACACCTTC.

This chain joins TRBV2 and TRBJ1-2; a weak D match, TRBD1 (6 bases). Looked up from germline, CDR1 is SNHLY and CDR2 is FYNNEI. CDR3 length equals 14 residues. V dropped 8 bases and J dropped 5 bases, with 18 bases sitting between them. The CDR3: CASEDTDRAYGYTF. The DNA for the CDR3 is TGTGCCAGCGAGGATACGGACAGAGCATATGGCTACACCTTC.

The chain couples TRBV5-1 to TRBJ2-5, with D perhaps TRBD1 (5 bases). This CDR3 has 16 amino acids. The ends were cut back, 0 bases at V and 4 bases at J, with 16 bases in the middle. The germline gives CDR1 SGHRS, CDR2 YFSETQ. The CDR3 here is CASSLAGVGRGETQYF. CDR3 coding DNA: TGCGCCAGCAGCTTGGCCGGAGTGGGAAGGGGAGAGACCCAGTACTTC. The complete variable domain, with remaining parts taken from reference TRBV5-1 and TRBJ2-5, reads KAGVTQTPRYLIKTRGQQVTLSCSPISGHRSVSWYQQTPGQGLQFLFEYFSETQRNKGNFPGRFSGRQFSNSRSEMNVSTLELGDSALYLCASSLAGVGRGETQYFGPGTRLLVL.

This sequence joins TRBV7-8 and TRBJ1-1; 7 bases align to TRBD1. The CDR3 runs to 15 residues. The germline CDR1 and CDR2 sequences are SGHVS and FQNEAQ. The junction had 8 bases not matched to a gene; V was cut back by 2 bases and J by 5 bases. The CDR3 DNA follows: TGTGCCAGCAGCTTAAGAGAGGGGGCAGGAACTGAAGCTTTCTTT. Translated: CASSLREGAGTEAFF.

V gene TRBV5-5 combines with J gene TRBJ2-2, with TRBD2 identical over 12 bases. The CDR3 has 19 amino acids. Germline V gene lookup returns CDR1 SGHKS and CDR2 YYEKEE (reference sequence). The ends lost 2 bases at V and 4 bases at J; junction bases unmatched: 12. CDR3 loop: CASSLRLAGVPYGTGELFF. DNA for the CDR3: TGTGCCAGCAGCTTAAGACTAGCGGGGGTTCCGTATGGCACCGGGGAGCTGTTTTTT.

J is TRBJ2-5 and V is TRBV6-1; 12 nucleotides align to TRBD2. This CDR3 is 14 amino acids long. The V segment lost 10 bases and the J segment 1 base; nucleotides outside the gene matches: 4. CDR1 and CDR2 from the germline V gene are MNHNS and SASEGT. The CDR3 here is CATLTSGGQETQYF. The CDR3 DNA reads TGTGCCACCCTGACTAGCGGGGGCCAAGAGACCCAGTACTTC.

This clone was recorded only once. The gene calls are TRBV4-3 and TRBJ2-1; a possible D gene is TRBD1 (5 bases). Trimming removed 1 base at V and 4 bases at J, with 8 bases between. The CDR3 runs to 14 residues. Germline V gene sequence: CDR1 LGHNA, CDR2 YSLEER. For the CDR3, the DNA is TGCGCCAGCAGCCAAGGACAGCAATACAATGAGCAGTTCTTC. It specifies CASSQGQQYNEQFF.

The chain links TRBV6-4 to TRBJ2-1, with 13 bases aligning to TRBD2. Germline values: CDR1 MRHNA, CDR2 SNTAGT. The CDR3 covers 14 residues. V lost 6 bases to trimming and J lost 9 bases; unmatched junction nucleotides: 5. The CDR3 is CASSRTSGGGEQFF. In DNA form, the CDR3 reads TGTGCCAGCAGCCGGACTAGCGGGGGAGGTGAGCAGTTCTTC.

This clone occurred a few times. The chain recombines TRBV27 with TRBJ1-2, with 7 bases that match TRBD1. Trimming cost V 6 bases and J 4 bases; bases outside gene matches: 2. Germline V gene lookup returns CDR1 MNHEY and CDR2 SMNVEV (reference sequence). The CDR3 is made up of 12 amino acids. The CDR3 DNA is TGTGCCAGCAGCCACAGGGGCTATGGCTACACCTTC. Translated, it gives CASSHRGYGYTF.

The rearrangement links TRBV28 to TRBJ2-7, with 9 bases fitting TRBD1. From germline, CDR1 is MDHEN and CDR2 SYDVKM. CDR3 length: 13 residues. V lost 6 bases and J lost 3; bases outside the gene matches: 3. CDR3 amino acids: CASSLTGGYEQYF. CDR3 DNA sequence: TGTGCCAGCAGCCTGACAGGGGGCTACGAGCAGTACTTC.

The chain recombines TRBV19 with TRBJ2-5; no firm D call. The CDR3 length is 13 residues. The germline CDR1 and CDR2 sequences are LNHDA and SQIVND (reference sequence). The V end was cut by 3 bases, the J end by 5 bases, with 10 bases between. CDR3 amino acids: CASSIVGWETQYF. CDR3 DNA sequence: TGTGCCAGTAGTATTGTGGGCTGGGAGACCCAGTACTTC.